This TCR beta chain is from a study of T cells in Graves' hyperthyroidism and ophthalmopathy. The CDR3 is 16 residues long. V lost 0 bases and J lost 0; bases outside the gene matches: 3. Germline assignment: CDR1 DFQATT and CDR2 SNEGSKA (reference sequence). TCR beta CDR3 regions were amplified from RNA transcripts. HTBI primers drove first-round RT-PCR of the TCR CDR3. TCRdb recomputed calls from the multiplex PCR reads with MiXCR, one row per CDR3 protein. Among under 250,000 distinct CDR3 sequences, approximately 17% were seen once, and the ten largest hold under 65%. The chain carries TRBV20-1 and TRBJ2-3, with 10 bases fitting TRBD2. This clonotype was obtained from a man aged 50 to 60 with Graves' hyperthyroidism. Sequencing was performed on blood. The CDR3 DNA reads TGCAGTGCTAGAGAGCTAGCGGGAGTCAGCACAGATACGCAGTATTTT. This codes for CSARELAGVSTDTQYF.